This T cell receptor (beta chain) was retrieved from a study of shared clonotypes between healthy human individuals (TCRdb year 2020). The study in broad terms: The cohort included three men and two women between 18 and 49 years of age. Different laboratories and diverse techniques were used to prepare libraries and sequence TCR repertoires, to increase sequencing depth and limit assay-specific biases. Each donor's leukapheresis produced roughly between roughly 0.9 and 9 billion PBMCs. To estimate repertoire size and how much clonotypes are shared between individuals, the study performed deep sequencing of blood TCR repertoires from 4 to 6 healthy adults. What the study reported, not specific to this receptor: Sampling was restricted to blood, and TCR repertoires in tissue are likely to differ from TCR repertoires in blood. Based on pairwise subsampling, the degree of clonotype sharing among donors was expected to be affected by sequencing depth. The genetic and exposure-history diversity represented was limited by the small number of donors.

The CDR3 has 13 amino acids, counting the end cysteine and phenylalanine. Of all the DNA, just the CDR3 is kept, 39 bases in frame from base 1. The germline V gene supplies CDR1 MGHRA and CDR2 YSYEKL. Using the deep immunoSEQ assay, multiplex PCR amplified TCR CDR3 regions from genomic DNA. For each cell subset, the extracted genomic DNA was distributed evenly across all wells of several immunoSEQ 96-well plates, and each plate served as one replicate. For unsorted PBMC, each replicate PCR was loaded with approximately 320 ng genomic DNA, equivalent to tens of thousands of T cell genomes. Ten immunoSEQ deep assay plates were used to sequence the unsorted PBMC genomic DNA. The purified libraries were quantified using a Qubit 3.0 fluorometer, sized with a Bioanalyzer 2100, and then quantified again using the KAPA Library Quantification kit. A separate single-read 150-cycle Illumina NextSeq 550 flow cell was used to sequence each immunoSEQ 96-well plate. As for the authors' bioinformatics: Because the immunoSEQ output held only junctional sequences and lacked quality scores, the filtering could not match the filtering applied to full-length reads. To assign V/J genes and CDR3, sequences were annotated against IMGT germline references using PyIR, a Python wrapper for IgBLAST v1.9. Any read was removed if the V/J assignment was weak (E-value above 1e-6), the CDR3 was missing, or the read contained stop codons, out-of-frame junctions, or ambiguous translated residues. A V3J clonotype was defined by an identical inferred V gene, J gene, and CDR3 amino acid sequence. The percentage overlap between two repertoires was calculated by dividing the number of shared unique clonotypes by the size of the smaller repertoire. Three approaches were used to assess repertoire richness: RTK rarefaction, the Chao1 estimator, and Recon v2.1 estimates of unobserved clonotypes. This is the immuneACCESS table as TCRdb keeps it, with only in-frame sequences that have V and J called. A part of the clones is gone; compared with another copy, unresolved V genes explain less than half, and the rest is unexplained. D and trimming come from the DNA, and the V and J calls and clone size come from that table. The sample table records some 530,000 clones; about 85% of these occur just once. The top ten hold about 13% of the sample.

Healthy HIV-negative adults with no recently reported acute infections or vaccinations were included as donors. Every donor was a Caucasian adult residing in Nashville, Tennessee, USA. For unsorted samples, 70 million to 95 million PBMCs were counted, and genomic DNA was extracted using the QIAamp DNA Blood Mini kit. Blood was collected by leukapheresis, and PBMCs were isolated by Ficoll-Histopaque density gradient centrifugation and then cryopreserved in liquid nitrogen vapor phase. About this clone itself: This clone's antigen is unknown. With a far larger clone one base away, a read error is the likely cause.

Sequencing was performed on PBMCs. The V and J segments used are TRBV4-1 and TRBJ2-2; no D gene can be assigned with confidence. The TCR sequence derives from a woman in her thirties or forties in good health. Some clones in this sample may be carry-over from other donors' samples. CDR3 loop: CAGSQSNTGELFF. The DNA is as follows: TGCGCCGGCAGCCAGAGTAACACCGGGGAGCTGTTTTTT.